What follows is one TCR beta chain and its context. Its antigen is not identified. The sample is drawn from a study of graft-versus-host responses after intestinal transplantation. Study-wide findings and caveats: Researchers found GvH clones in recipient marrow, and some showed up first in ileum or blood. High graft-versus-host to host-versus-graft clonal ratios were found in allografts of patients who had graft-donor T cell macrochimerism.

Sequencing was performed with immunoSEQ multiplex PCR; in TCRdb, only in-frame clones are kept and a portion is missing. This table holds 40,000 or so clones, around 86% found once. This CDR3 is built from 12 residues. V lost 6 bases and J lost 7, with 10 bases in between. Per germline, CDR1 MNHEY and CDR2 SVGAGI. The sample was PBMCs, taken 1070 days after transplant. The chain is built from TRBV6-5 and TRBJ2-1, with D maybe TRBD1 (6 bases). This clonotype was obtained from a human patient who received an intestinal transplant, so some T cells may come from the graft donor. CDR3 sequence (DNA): TGTGCCAGCAGCCCGACAGGTAATGAGCAGTTCTTC. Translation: CASSPTGNEQFF.